This TCR beta chain was identified during a study of shared clonotypes between healthy human individuals. Study-wide points: Even with large depth, rarefaction showed that sorted-subset sequencing was incomplete. Specimens sampled were limited to blood, with tissue repertoires likely differing. The study generally estimated greater richness for naive than memory subsets.

Measured with immunoSEQ multiplex PCR; TCRdb has only the in-frame clones, and not every one. The repertoire holds about 1,500,000 clones, with roughly 96% as singletons. Trimming cost V 5 bases and J 4 bases, with 8 bases left between them. Germline CDR1 reads SGHVS; CDR2 reads FQNEAQ. This CDR3 spans 12 amino acids. This clone was observed once. Its antigen is undetermined. Sequencing was done on a sample of naive CD4+ T cells sorted from blood. Subset specified: CD45RA+ positively selected. The origin of this receptor is a man aged 25-45 years in good health. The chain combines TRBV7-8 with TRBJ2-5; D unclear. The CDR3, as DNA: TGTGCCAGCAGCCTGGCCGGAGAGACCCAGTACTTC. Translating it yields CASSLAGETQYF.